This T cell receptor (beta chain) emerged from a study of blood T cells in healthy people across ages (dated by TCRdb to the mid-2010s). Regarding the research as a whole: In model experiments, template switching captured about one uniquely barcoded TCR beta cDNA molecule for every two T cells. Using the same blood draw, the study looked at two additional independent replicas of 1 million unique cDNA reads for two donors, one aged 18 to 30 and the other aged 80 or older. Donors of different ages were randomly distributed across sequencing lanes to avoid experimental bias. Four age groups were formed from the donors: young (average 16 years), middle-aged (approximately 40), aged (approximately 60) and long-lived (roughly 88). Using deep sequencing normalized with unique cDNA molecular identifiers, the study measured how TCR beta repertoire diversity changes with age. Beyond this particular receptor, the publication reports: Estimates of total diversity based on one million sequenced T cells were considered lower bounds and underestimates. As age increased, observed TCR beta diversity per million T cells dropped in a roughly linear way, and a significant reduction was already evident by age 40. Because profiling used bulk unsorted PBMCs, naive and antigen-experienced compartments could not be compared conclusively. The percentage of naive T cells measured by flow cytometry correlated strongly with observed TCR beta diversity. Compared with the aged group, the long-lived group had more naive CD4+ T cells, fewer expanded clones and increased TCR diversity, suggesting age selection. Because the CMV infection status of the donors was unknown, age-related changes in expanded clonotypes may potentially have been confounded.

V loses 0 bases of germline sequence and J loses 7 bases, and the interval between the two ends is 15 bases. The CDR3 runs 15 residues from the cysteine to the phenylalanine. The kept DNA is CDR3 alone, 45 bases in frame from the first base. According to the germline V gene, CDR1 reads MNHNS and CDR2 reads SASEGT. The method behind the library was 5' RACE. A second PCR of roughly 7 to 12 cycles was performed with a sample-barcoded 5' primer and a J-beta primer mix. A template-switch 5' adaptor carrying 12 random nucleotides introduced a unique molecular identifier onto each TCR beta cDNA molecule. Each sample yielded at least 2.5 million CDR3-containing paired-end reads. First-strand cDNA synthesis was performed from all RNA using the Mint cDNA synthesis kit, with priming by a TRBC-specific oligonucleotide. Following uracil-DNA glycosylase treatment, a first 18-cycle PCR with universal primers M1SS and BC2_uni_R was performed on all cDNA. The authors processed their data as follows. Each sample was normalized by randomly selecting 1 million high-quality reads, each carrying a distinct molecular identifier. Instead of being binned into consensus sequences, reads with shared molecular identifiers were discarded. MiTCR, with a Q25 quality threshold and the strictest error-elimination algorithm, was used for CDR3 identification, clonotype clustering and error correction. A nonparametric unseen species model using Euler transformation provided a lower-bound estimate of total TCR beta diversity. TCRdb reran the public reads through fastp at Q25 and MiXCR, keeping productive beta chains. Rows with one shared CDR3 protein collapse into an entry with the most common genes and DNA. The V and J calls, along with clone size, are taken from TCRdb and not from the paper's own processing. The table for this sample lists 1.5 million to 2 million distinct CDR3 sequences; approximately 40% of them were counted only once. The ten largest clones capture roughly 24% of the sample.

Systemically healthy Caucasian individuals from Russia, 39 in total and aged 6 to 90 years, were included as donors. About 9.8 milliliters of peripheral blood were drawn from each donor into EDTA-treated Vacutainer tubes. Ficoll-Paque density-gradient centrifugation was used to isolate PBMCs, with at least 7 million obtained per sample. Total RNA was extracted from PBMCs with Trizol reagent, with at least 6 micrograms obtained per sample. Naive CD45RAhigh/CD27high T cell percentages were measured by flow cytometry on a PBMC aliquot from every donor. Of note for this clonotype: Its antigen has not been determined. No base quality values were provided; no much bigger clone lies one nucleotide off.

This receptor was obtained from a human donor in good health. The chain links TRBV6-1 with TRBJ1-2, with a weak D call of TRBD1 (5 bases match). Sequencing input: blood. The CDR3 protein: CASSEAGRALGGYTF. The DNA sequence is given as TGTGCCAGCAGTGAAGCGGGCAGGGCCTTGGGTGGCTACACCTTC.